This T cell receptor beta chain was retrieved from a study of blood T cell repertoires in COVID-19. About the research overall: Samples taken during acute and convalescent COVID-19 were collected in the United States, Italy and Spain. The cDNA or gDNA used as material had been derived from T cells, B-cell-depleted T cells, or PBMCs.

In the authors' workflow: Amplification of reference gene primers provided the estimated nucleated cell counts. Repertoires were generated with immunoSEQ multiplex PCR, while TCRdb's copy carries only in-frame clones and drops some. V, J and clone size are those of that table, while D and trimming were read from the DNA. The sample has around 69,000 clones; roughly 79% are singletons. Trimming cost V 4 bases and J 0 bases; bases outside gene matches: 10. Per germline, CDR1 MNHEY and CDR2 SMNVEV (reference sequence). The CDR3 extends over 18 amino acids. Sequencing was carried out using peripheral blood. The J gene is TRBJ2-1, the V gene TRBV27; TRBD1 matches at 9 bases. This receptor was obtained from a woman aged 70-85 years with acute or convalescent COVID-19. The CDR3 protein is CASSSRDRVRSSYNEQFF. For the CDR3, the DNA is TGTGCCAGCAGTTCCCGGGACAGGGTTCGTAGCTCCTACAATGAGCAGTTCTTC.